The entry that follows covers one TCR beta chain sequence. The antigen remains unidentified. Only in-frame clones appear in the TCRdb table, and some are missing; sequencing was by immunoSEQ multiplex PCR. The sample contains fewer than 70,000 clones, roughly 80% of which appear only once. This entry is derived from a study of early stage breast cancer tumors. Study-wide background: Most of the 16 invasive tumors were ER+, PR+ and HER2-. The ER+/PR+/HER2- tumors included fewer than ten ductal and four lobular carcinomas. Samples were sequenced at 7.5 to 10-fold average coverage. Regarding the study as a whole: Most shared enriched TCRB sequences were commonly generated ones.

Germline-derived CDR1 and CDR2 are MDHEN and SYDVKM. Trimming stripped 5 bases from V and 2 bases from J, with 5 bases between. There are 12 residues in the CDR3. The J gene is TRBJ2-3, the V gene TRBV28; D remains unclear. The sample consisted of blood. The sequence was collected from a person aged 35 to 50 with breast cancer. Here the CDR3 DNA reads TGTGCCAGCAGTGATCACACAGATACGCAGTATTTT. It encodes CASSDHTDTQYF.